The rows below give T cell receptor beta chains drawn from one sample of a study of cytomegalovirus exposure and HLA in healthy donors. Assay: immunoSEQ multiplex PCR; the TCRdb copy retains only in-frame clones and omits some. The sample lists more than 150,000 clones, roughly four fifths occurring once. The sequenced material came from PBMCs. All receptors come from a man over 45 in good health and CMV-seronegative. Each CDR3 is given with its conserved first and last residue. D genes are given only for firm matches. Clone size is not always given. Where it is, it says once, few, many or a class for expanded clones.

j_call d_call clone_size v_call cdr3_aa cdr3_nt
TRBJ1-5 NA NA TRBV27 CASRRVPFTVHQPQHF TGTGCCAGCAGGCGGGTCCCCTTTACGGTCCATCAGCCCCAGCATTTT
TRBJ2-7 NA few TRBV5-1 CASSPSSSYEQYF TGCGCCAGCAGCCCCTCGTCCTCCTACGAGCAGTACTTC
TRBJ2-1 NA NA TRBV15 CATSRIAGVNEQFF TGTGCCACCAGCAGGATCGCAGGGGTCAATGAGCAGTTCTTC
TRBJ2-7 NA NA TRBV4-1 CASSREGGRGEQYF TGCGCCAGCAGCCGTGAGGGGGGGCGCGGCGAGCAGTACTTC
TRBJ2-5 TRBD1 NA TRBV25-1 CASSGDSSLTQYF TGTGCCAGCAGTGGGGACAGCTCCCTAACCCAGTACTTC
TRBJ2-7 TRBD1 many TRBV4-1 CASSQDWGQGAYEQYF TGCGCCAGCAGCCAAGACTGGGGACAGGGGGCGTACGAGCAGTACTTC
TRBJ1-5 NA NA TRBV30 CAWRQGSNQPQHF TGTGCCTGGAGGCAGGGGAGCAATCAGCCCCAGCATTTT
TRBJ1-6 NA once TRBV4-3 CASSQDPVGSSYNSPLHF TGCGCCAGCAGCCAAGATCCAGTTGGGAGCTCCTATAATTCACCCCTCCACTTT
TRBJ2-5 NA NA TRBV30 CAWSLSRETQYF TGTGCCTGGAGCCTCAGCAGGGAGACCCAGTACTTC
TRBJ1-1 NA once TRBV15 CATSRDQGNTEAFF TGTGCCACCAGCAGAGATCAGGGAAACACTGAAGCTTTCTTT
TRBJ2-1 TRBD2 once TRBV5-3 CARSLARRQGWGTSGFNEQFF TGTGCCAGAAGCTTGGCCAGGCGACAGGGTTGGGGGACTAGCGGTTTCAATGAGCAGTTCTTC
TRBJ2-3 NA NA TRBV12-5 CASGLVTPPGDTQYF TGTGCTAGTGGTTTGGTGACTCCCCCTGGGGATACGCAGTATTTT
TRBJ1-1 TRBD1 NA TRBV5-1 CASSPAWTGGDTEAFF TGCGCCAGCAGCCCTGCCTGGACAGGGGGTGACACTGAAGCTTTCTTT
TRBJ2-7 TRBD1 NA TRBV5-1 CASRVTGNSYEQYF TGCGCCAGCAGGGTGACAGGGAACTCCTACGAGCAGTACTTC
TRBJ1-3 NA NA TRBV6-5 CASQVGRDSGNTIYF TGTGCCAGCCAGGTCGGCAGGGACTCTGGAAACACCATATATTTT
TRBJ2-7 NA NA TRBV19 CASSIMQGADYEQYF TGTGCCAGTAGTATAATGCAGGGTGCCGATTACGAGCAGTACTTC
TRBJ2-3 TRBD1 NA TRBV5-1 CASSPRQGVTDTQYF TGCGCCAGCAGCCCACGACAGGGGGTAACAGATACGCAGTATTTT
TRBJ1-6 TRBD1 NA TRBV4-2 CASSQDLKGASGNSPLHF TGTGCCAGCAGCCAAGATCTTAAGGGGGCAAGCGGTAATTCACCCCTCCACTTT
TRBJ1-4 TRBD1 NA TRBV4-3 CASSQSLQTGGLGKLFF TGCGCCAGCAGCCAAAGCTTACAGACAGGGGGGCTTGGGAAACTGTTTTTT
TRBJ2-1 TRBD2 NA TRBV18 CASSPRGLAGEQFF TGTGCCAGCTCACCGCGGGGACTAGCAGGTGAGCAGTTCTTC
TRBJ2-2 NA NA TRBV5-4 CASSLRQVGELFF TGTGCCAGCAGCCTGAGACAGGTCGGGGAGCTGTTTTTT
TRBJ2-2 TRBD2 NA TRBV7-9 CASSPRVAGSDGELFF TGTGCCAGCAGCCCCAGGGTAGCGGGATCGGACGGGGAGCTGTTTTTT
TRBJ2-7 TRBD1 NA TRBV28 CASSFIHRTGTYEQYF TGTGCCAGCAGTTTCATTCATCGGACAGGGACTTACGAGCAGTACTTC
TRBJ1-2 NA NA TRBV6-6 CASSYTQTYTF TGTGCCAGCAGTTACACTCAAACCTACACCTTC
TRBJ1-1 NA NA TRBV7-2 CASSLTRKTEAFF TGTGCCAGCAGCTTAACGAGGAAGACTGAAGCTTTCTTT
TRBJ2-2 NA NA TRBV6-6 CASTESGTAGELFF TGTGCCAGCACCGAAAGTGGAACAGCCGGGGAGCTGTTTTTT
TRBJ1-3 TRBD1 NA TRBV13 CASSSTGAGNTIYF TGTGCCAGCAGCTCCACAGGGGCCGGAAACACCATATATTTT
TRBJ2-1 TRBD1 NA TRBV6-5 CASSPSGTGTNEQFF TGTGCCAGCAGTCCCTCCGGGACAGGAACGAATGAGCAGTTCTTC
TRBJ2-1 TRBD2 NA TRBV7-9 CASSLERELNEQFF TGTGCCAGCAGCTTAGAGCGGGAGCTCAATGAGCAGTTCTTC
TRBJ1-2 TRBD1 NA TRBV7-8 CASSLAGQGGSGYTF TGTGCCAGCAGCTTAGCGGGACAGGGGGGATCAGGCTACACCTTC